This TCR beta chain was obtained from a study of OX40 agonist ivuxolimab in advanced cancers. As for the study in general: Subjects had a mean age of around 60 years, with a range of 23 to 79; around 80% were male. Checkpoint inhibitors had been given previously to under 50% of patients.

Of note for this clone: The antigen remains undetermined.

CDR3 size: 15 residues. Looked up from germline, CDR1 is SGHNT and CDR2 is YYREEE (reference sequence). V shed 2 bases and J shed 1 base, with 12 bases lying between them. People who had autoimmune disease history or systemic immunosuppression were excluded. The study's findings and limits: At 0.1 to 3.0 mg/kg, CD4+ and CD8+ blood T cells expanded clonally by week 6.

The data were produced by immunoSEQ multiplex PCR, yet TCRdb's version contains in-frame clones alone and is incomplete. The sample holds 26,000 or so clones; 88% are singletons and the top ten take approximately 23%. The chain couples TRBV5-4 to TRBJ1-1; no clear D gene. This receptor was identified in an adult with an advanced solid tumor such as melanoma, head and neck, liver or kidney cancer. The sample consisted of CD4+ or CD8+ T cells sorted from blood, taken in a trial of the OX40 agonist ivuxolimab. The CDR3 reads CASSLSGGRNTEAFF. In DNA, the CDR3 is TGTGCCAGCAGCTTATCAGGAGGTCGGAACACTGAAGCTTTCTTT.